Listed here is a single T cell receptor (beta chain). This PCR relied on a set of 60 Vbeta primers and 13 Jbeta primers. Repertoires were generated with immunoSEQ multiplex PCR, while TCRdb's copy carries only in-frame clones and drops some. Of 95,000 to 150,000 clones listed, roughly three fifths were seen once; the top ten hold less than 2%. This sample is drawn from a study of cytomegalovirus exposure and HLA in healthy donors. Trimming removed 1 base at V and 5 bases at J, with 14 bases between. Looked up from germline, CDR1 is MGHDK and CDR2 is SYGVNS. This CDR3 has 15 amino acids. The clonotype was recovered from a man aged 18 to 30 in good health and CMV-seronegative. This chain links TRBV25-1 with TRBJ2-5; the D gene is possibly TRBD1 (5 bases). The sequenced sample was PBMCs. The CDR3 DNA reads TGTGCCAGCAGTGAATTGGCAGGGTTACGGGAGACCCAGTACTTC. It codes for CASSELAGLRETQYF.